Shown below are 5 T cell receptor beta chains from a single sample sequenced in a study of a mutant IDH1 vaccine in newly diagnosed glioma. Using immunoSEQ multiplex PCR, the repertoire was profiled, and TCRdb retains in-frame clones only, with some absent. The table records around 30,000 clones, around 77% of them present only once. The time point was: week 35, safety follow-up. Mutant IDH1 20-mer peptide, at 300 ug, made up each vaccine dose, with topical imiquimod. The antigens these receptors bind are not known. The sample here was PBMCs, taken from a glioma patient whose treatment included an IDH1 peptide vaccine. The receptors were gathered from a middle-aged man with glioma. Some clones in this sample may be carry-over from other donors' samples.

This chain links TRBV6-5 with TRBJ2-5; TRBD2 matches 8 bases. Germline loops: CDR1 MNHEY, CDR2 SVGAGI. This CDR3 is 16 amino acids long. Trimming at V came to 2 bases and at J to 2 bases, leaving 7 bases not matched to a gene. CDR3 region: CASSYIAGGRQETQYF. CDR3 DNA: TGTGCCAGCAGTTACATTGCGGGGGGCCGACAAGAGACCCAGTACTTC.

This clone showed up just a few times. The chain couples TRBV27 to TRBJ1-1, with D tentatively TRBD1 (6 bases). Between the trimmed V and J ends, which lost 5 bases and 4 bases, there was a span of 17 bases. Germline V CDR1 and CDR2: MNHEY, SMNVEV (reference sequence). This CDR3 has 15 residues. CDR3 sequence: CASSGQKGLGTEAFF. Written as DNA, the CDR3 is TGTGCCAGCAGTGGACAGAAAGGGTTGGGCACTGAAGCTTTCTTT.

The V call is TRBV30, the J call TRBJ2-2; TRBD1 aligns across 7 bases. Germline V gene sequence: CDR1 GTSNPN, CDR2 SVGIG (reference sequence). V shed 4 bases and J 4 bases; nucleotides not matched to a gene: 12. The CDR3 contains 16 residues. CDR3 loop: CAWTSLDRTGTGELFF. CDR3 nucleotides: TGTGCCTGGACCTCCCTGGACAGGACCGGCACCGGGGAGCTGTTTTTT.

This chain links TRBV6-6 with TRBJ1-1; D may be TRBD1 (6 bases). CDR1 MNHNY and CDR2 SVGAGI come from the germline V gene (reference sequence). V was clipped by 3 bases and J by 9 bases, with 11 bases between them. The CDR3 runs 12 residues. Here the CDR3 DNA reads TGTGCCAGCAGTTATCCAGGGGAGAAAGCTTTCTTT. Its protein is CASSYPGEKAFF.

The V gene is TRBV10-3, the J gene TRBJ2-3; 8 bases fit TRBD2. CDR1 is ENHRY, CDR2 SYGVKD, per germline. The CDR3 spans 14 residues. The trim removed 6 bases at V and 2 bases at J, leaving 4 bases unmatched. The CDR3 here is CAIRAGGTTDTQYF. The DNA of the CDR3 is TGTGCCATCAGGGCGGGGGGTACCACAGATACGCAGTATTTT.